The 16 T cell receptor beta chains reported below all come from one sample, sequenced in a study of blood T cell repertoires in COVID-19. Assay: immunoSEQ multiplex PCR; the TCRdb copy retains only in-frame clones and omits some. The table lists fewer than 65,000 clones, approximately 88% of them singletons. The sample was peripheral blood. These TCRs come from a young man with COVID-19, enrolled during active disease.

The chain carries TRBV13 and TRBJ2-1; TRBD1 matches at 10 bases. The V segment lost 0 bases and the J segment 4 bases; nucleotides outside the gene matches: 3. Germline lookup yields CDR1 PRHDT and CDR2 FYEKMQ (reference sequence). This CDR3 contains 16 residues. CDR3 DNA sequence: TGTGCCAGCAGCTTAGGCCGGGACAGGGGATACAATGAGCAGTTCTTC. Its translation is CASSLGRDRGYNEQFF.

The chain carries TRBV10-2 and TRBJ2-2, with D perhaps TRBD2 (6 bases). Deletions cut 9 bases from V and 7 bases from J, with 12 bases between. Germline CDR1 reads WSHSY; CDR2 reads SAAADI. The CDR3 covers 12 residues. CDR3 sequence (DNA): TGCGCCAGTGGAGGGCCGGGCGGGGAGCTGTTTTTT. It specifies CASGGPGGELFF.

The chain joins TRBV2 to TRBJ1-6; the D gene is possibly TRBD1 (6 bases). This CDR3 spans 17 amino acids. Germline V gene sequence: CDR1 SNHLY, CDR2 FYNNEI. Deletions cut 5 bases from V and 0 bases from J, with 14 bases between. The CDR3 bases are TGTGCCAGCAGTCCCAGACAGGCTAGCTCCTATAATTCACCCCTCCACTTT. It yields the protein CASSPRQASSYNSPLHF.

This chain uses TRBV7-6 with TRBJ1-2; D is uncertain. The CDR3 has 13 residues. With 1 base removed from V and 5 bases from J, the gap between germline ends came to 8 bases. Germline CDR1 and CDR2: SGHVS and FNYEAQ. CDR3 coding DNA: TGTGCCAGCAGCTTAGGGCGGCGATATGGCTACACCTTC. Translation gives CASSLGRRYGYTF.

The genes are TRBV10-3 and TRBJ1-6; 9 nucleotides line up with TRBD1. V trimming: 4 bases; J trimming: 6 bases; junction bases outside the gene matches: 10. CDR1 is ENHRY, CDR2 SYGVKD, per germline. The CDR3 is 17 amino acids. The CDR3 region is CAISAYVGQGGNSPLHF. CDR3 nucleotides: TGTGCCATCAGTGCCTATGTGGGACAGGGTGGTAATTCACCCCTCCACTTT.

DNA of the CDR3: TGTGCCACCAGCAGACCGATTGCGGGGACTGAAGCTTTCTTT. Protein: CATSRPIAGTEAFF. V is TRBV15 and J is TRBJ1-1; D unresolved. The germline gives CDR1 LNHNV, CDR2 YYDKDF (reference sequence). Trimming took 2 bases from V and 5 from J, leaving 12 bases between them. The CDR3 sequence is 14 residues long.

The rearrangement uses TRBV27 and TRBJ2-2; 8 nucleotides line up with TRBD1. The trim removed 6 bases at V and 5 bases at J, leaving 8 bases unmatched. The CDR3 loop spans 15 amino acids. Germline CDR1 and CDR2: MNHEY and SMNVEV (reference sequence). The CDR3 nucleotides are TGTGCCAGCAGGGCACCAGGGGGCCGGACCGGGGAGCTGTTTTTT. It codes for CASRAPGGRTGELFF.

The sample holds one count of this clone. CDR3 sequence reads: CASSYSIGGNQPQHF. In nucleotides, the CDR3 is TGTGCCAGCAGTTACTCTATAGGAGGGAATCAGCCCCAGCATTTT. V and J are TRBV6-5 and TRBJ1-5; D is unclear. The CDR3 covers 15 residues. V lost 0 bases to trimming and J lost 4 bases, with 10 bases between them. Germline CDR1 MNHEY, CDR2 SVGAGI.

The J gene is TRBJ2-7, the V gene TRBV9; tentative D call: TRBD2 (5 bases). CDR3 length: 14 residues. V was cut by 0 bases and J by 1 base, with 8 bases left in between. Germline V gene data show CDR1 as SGDLS and CDR2 as YYNGEE. The CDR3 region is CASSVEGGSYEQYF. The DNA of the CDR3 is TGTGCCAGCAGCGTAGAAGGCGGGTCCTACGAGCAGTACTTC.

This clone came up a few times. This sequence joins TRBV28 and TRBJ2-7, with D hard to call. Germline V gene data show CDR1 as MDHEN and CDR2 as SYDVKM. The CDR3 length is 12 residues. V was clipped by 6 bases and J by 3 bases, with 9 bases between them. CDR3 nucleotides: TGTGCCAGCAGCTCCTCGGTCTACGAGCAGTACTTC. Translation: CASSSSVYEQYF.

This rearrangement joins TRBV7-8 to TRBJ2-2; D gene ambiguous. The V gene lost 5 bases and the J gene lost 2 bases, with 9 bases spanning the gap. The length of the CDR3 is 14 residues. Germline CDR1 and CDR2: SGHVS and FQNEAQ. In DNA, the CDR3 is TGTGCCAGCAGCGTGGGCACTAACACCGGGGAGCTGTTTTTT. Protein sequence: CASSVGTNTGELFF.

In DNA, the CDR3 is TGTGCCAGTAGCGCGGGGGACAGGGGGTCCTACGAGCAGTACTTC. It translates to CASSAGDRGSYEQYF. The chain has TRBV19 and TRBJ2-7, with 11 bases matching TRBD1. Germline lookup yields CDR1 LNHDA and CDR2 SQIVND (reference sequence). V was clipped by 6 bases and J by 1 base; unmatched bases: 5. There are 15 residues in the CDR3.

The chain uses TRBV25-1 and TRBJ2-7, with TRBD1 identical over 7 bases. The CDR3 has 15 residues. The V gene's germline CDR1 is MGHDK and CDR2 SYGVNS. V shed 7 bases, J shed 5 bases, and the junction held 14 bases outside the gene matches. In DNA form, the CDR3 reads TGTGCCAGCACCGACGGACAGGCCGTTATCAACGAGCAGTACTTC. Translation: CASTDGQAVINEQYF.

The genes are TRBV24-1 and TRBJ1-2; D perhaps matches TRBD1 (5 bases). V shed 4 bases and J shed 4 bases, with 21 bases lying between them. The CDR3 is made up of 17 amino acids. Germline assignment: CDR1 KGHDR and CDR2 SFDVKD. CDR3 loop: CATSDHRPGEKFYGYTF. Here the CDR3 DNA reads TGTGCCACCAGTGACCATCGGCCGGGGGAAAAGTTCTATGGCTACACCTTC.

The chain recombines TRBV1 with TRBJ1-1; the D call of TRBD1 is as the table states it, not checked on the DNA. TRBV1 is a known pseudogene. The CDR3 contains 15 residues. The CDR3 coding sequence is TGCACCAGCAGCCTCCGTACAGGGGACCCTGGGGTGGCTTTCTTT. Residues: CTSSLRTGDPGVAFF.

The chain is built from TRBV28 and TRBJ2-7; 11 nucleotides align to TRBD2. V trimming: 6 bases; J trimming: 4 bases; junction bases outside the gene matches: 14. This CDR3 contains 17 residues. Germline V gene data show CDR1 as MDHEN and CDR2 as SYDVKM. Here the CDR3 DNA reads TGTGCCAGCAGGTCTGCTTTAGGGACTAGCGGTAGATACGAGCAGTACTTC. Translating gives CASRSALGTSGRYEQYF.